What follows describes a single T cell receptor beta chain. There is no known antigen for this receptor. Base quality data are lacking; no much larger clone is found one base away. This was a case-control study nested in a cohort of healthcare workers in London, UK, who had nasopharyngeal swab PCR tests and blood samples taken every week. Healthcare workers were recruited between 23 and 31 March 2020, during the week of the UK lockdown, and were followed weekly for up to roughly 15 weeks. Library construction relied on 5' RACE. The data were produced on a NextSeq 500. To correct for sequencing error and PCR bias, the TCR library protocol tagged individual cDNA molecules with unique molecular identifiers. Sequencing covered both TCR alpha and beta chains, and within each sample the abundances of alpha and beta sequences were tightly co-correlated. Turning to the authors' computational methods: Decombinator V4 was used to perform V gene, J gene and CDR3 annotation of TCR sequences. Expanded TCRs were defined as changing significantly between any two time points under a Poisson model with p below 0.0001. TCR abundances were normalised to the total number of TCRs sequenced per sample and expressed as counts per million. MAIT TCRs were defined by TRAV1-2 paired with TRAJ12, TRAJ20 or TRAJ33, and iNKT TCRs by TRAV10 paired with TRAJ18. VDJdb, accessed on 1 November 2021, was searched for TCRs annotated for CMV, EBV and SARS-CoV-2, and TCRs annotated for more than one antigen were excluded. Starting from the raw public reads, TCRdb applied fastp trimming at Q25, assembled clones with MiXCR and retained in-frame beta chains. Rows are unified per CDR3 protein, each entry keeping the most common DNA and genes. None of the V and J calls come from the authors' own analysis; TCRdb made them. Present in this sample are 65,000 to 80,000 distinct CDR3 sequences, roughly 13% of which were seen just once. 6% of the sample belongs to the ten largest clones.

V loses 1 base, J loses 8 bases, and the germline ends lie 14 bases apart. The CDR3 has 14 amino acids, counting the end cysteine and phenylalanine. The sequence is cut down to CDR3 DNA, 42 bases in frame from base 1. For CDR1 and CDR2, the germline V gene (reference sequence) lists LNHNV and YYDKDF. This sample was taken from a study of early T cells in non-severe SARS-CoV-2 infection (dated by TCRdb to about 2021). The study in broad terms: TCR sequencing used bulk RNA from unsorted whole blood, so alpha and beta chains could not be paired.

Here is what the overall study found, with its caveats: VDJdb matching was skewed toward anti-spike CD8 responses and likely underestimated virus-specific expansions by missing private and CD4 specificities.

The sequence came from an adult who was a healthcare worker with PCR-confirmed SARS-CoV-2 infection or an uninfected control (not recorded which). The chain is assembled from TRBV15 and TRBJ1-2; the D gene is unclear. Sequencing was performed on whole blood. The DNA is TGTGCCACCAGCAGAGTGAGCCTCCTGGGAGGCTACACCTTC. This encodes CATSRVSLLGGYTF.